One and the same sample provided the 32 T cell receptor beta chains below, sequenced in a study of early T cells in non-severe SARS-CoV-2 infection. TCRdb analysed the 5' RACE reads with MiXCR anew, one entry per CDR3 protein. The sample has over 45,000 distinct CDR3 sequences, around 6% seen once. The sequenced material came from whole blood. Receptor source: an adult who was a healthcare worker with PCR-confirmed SARS-CoV-2 infection or an uninfected control (not recorded which).

The genes are TRBV4-2 and TRBJ2-7; 8 bases line up with TRBD1. This CDR3 is 14 amino acids long. Losses at the gene ends were 1 base for V and 2 bases for J; bases not matched to a gene: 1. The germline gives CDR1 LGHNA, CDR2 YNFKEQ. CDR3 sequence reads: CASSQGQGTYEQYF. CDR3 nucleotide sequence: TGTGCCAGCAGCCAAGGACAGGGGACCTACGAGCAGTACTTC.

V and J are TRBV6-4 and TRBJ2-1; TRBD2 agrees at 11 bases. Unmatched junction bases numbered 9, after V lost 4 bases and J lost 4 bases. The CDR3 extends over 17 amino acids. Germline V gene data show CDR1 as MRHNA and CDR2 as SNTAGT. CDR3 in amino acids: CASSAESSGGTYNEQFF. The CDR3 DNA reads as TGTGCCAGCAGTGCAGAGTCTAGCGGGGGGACATACAATGAGCAGTTCTTC.

This clonotype was observed a few times. This sequence joins TRBV7-2 and TRBJ2-5; D not certain. The germline gives CDR1 SGHTA, CDR2 FQGNSA. This CDR3 is built from 15 residues. With 2 bases removed from V and 5 bases from J, the gap between germline ends came to 15 bases. The CDR3 DNA sequence: TGTGCCAGCAGCTTACTGGGCCAAGTTCGGGAGACCCAGTACTTC. This codes for CASSLLGQVRETQYF.

This clonotype was recorded many times. The chain uses TRBV3-1 and TRBJ2-3, with D maybe TRBD1 (5 bases). The germline CDR1 and CDR2 sequences are LGHDT and YNNKEL (reference sequence). V was trimmed by 1 base and J by 0 bases, leaving 17 bases between them. The CDR3 contains 18 residues. In nucleotides, the CDR3 is TGTGCCAGCAGCCAAGTATTCGGGCAGGGCACTAGCACAGATACGCAGTATTTT. This gives the protein CASSQVFGQGTSTDTQYF.

This clonotype showed up many times. The rearrangement links TRBV25-1 to TRBJ2-1; 8 bases are a match to TRBD2. The length of the CDR3 is 15 residues. Germline values: CDR1 MGHDK, CDR2 SYGVNS. V trimming: 0 bases; J trimming: 2 bases; junction bases outside the gene matches: 0. The DNA for the CDR3 is TGTGCCAGCAGTGAATATAGCGGGACCTACAATGAGCAGTTCTTC. Translation gives CASSEYSGTYNEQFF.

This clonotype has a count of ten or more. The CDR3 DNA reads as TGTGCCAGCAGCCCACCCGGACTAGCGGCCCAGGAGCAGTTCTTC. Protein sequence: CASSPPGLAAQEQFF. This chain joins TRBV11-2 and TRBJ2-1; 10 positions agree with TRBD2. The CDR3 has 15 residues. V gave up 5 bases and J gave up 10 bases; unmatched junction bases: 11. Germline V lookup: CDR1 SGHAT, CDR2 FQNNGV.

This clonotype was counted at least ten times. The chain joins TRBV25-1 to TRBJ2-3; D is possibly TRBD1 (6 bases). CDR3 length equals 14 residues. Per germline, CDR1 MGHDK and CDR2 SYGVNS. Trimming cost V 3 bases and J 1 base, with 8 bases left between them. The CDR3 coding sequence is TGTGCCAGCAGTGACTGGACAGGCACAGATACGCAGTATTTT. It specifies CASSDWTGTDTQYF.

This clonotype was seen more than once but under ten times. The V call is TRBV24-1, the J call TRBJ2-1; D unclear. Germline V lookup: CDR1 KGHDR, CDR2 SFDVKD. V was shortened by 6 bases and J by 8 bases, with 7 bases between the two germline ends. This CDR3 has 11 amino acids. In DNA form, the CDR3 reads TGTGCCACCAGTCGAACCTATGAGCAGTTCTTC. It specifies CATSRTYEQFF.

This chain joins TRBV7-2 and TRBJ2-2; D is perhaps TRBD2 (6 bases). V was cut by 3 bases and J by 6 bases, with 14 bases left in between. This CDR3 has 15 residues. Looked up from germline, CDR1 is SGHTA and CDR2 is FQGNSA. CDR3 loop: CASSFQLAAAGELFF. The CDR3 DNA reads as TGTGCCAGCAGCTTCCAATTAGCGGCGGCCGGGGAGCTGTTTTTT.

The V and J genes are TRBV15 and TRBJ1-1; no clear D gene. Trimming took 3 bases from V and 5 from J, leaving 16 bases between them. The CDR3 extends over 15 amino acids. CDR1 and CDR2 (germline): LNHNV, YYDKDF (reference sequence). This chain's CDR3 is CATSSLTSSETEAFF. For the CDR3, the DNA is TGTGCCACCAGCAGCCTCACATCCAGCGAGACTGAAGCTTTCTTT.

The sample holds a few counts of this clonotype. The J gene is TRBJ2-5, the V gene TRBV7-6; 8 nucleotides agree with TRBD1. Germline V gene sequence: CDR1 SGHVS, CDR2 FNYEAQ. The CDR3 extends over 16 amino acids. V lost 5 bases to trimming and J lost 4 bases; unmatched junction nucleotides: 12. DNA for the CDR3: TGTGCCAGCAGCCAAAACGGTCAGGGGGCAGGAGAGACCCAGTACTTC. Amino acid sequence: CASSQNGQGAGETQYF.

This clonotype occurred many times. The V and J genes are TRBV5-4 and TRBJ1-2, with D unclear. V lost 0 bases and J 2 bases, leaving 5 bases between the germline ends. Germline CDR1 SGHNT, CDR2 YYREEE (reference sequence). The CDR3 sequence is 13 residues long. The DNA of the CDR3 is TGTGCCAGCAGCTTGGTTCAGAACTATGGCTACACCTTC. Its protein product is CASSLVQNYGYTF.

This clonotype has ten or more counts. V gene TRBV12-5 combines with J gene TRBJ2-6, with D perhaps matching TRBD2 (6 bases). CDR3 length equals 14 residues. V was trimmed by 5 bases and J by 8 bases, leaving 13 bases between them. The germline V gene has CDR1 LGHNT and CDR2 FRNRAP. CDR3 sequence reads: CASGPGGQTNVLTF. As DNA, the CDR3 is TGTGCTAGTGGTCCCGGGGGTCAGACCAACGTCCTGACTTTC.

The sample holds many counts of this clonotype. This chain joins TRBV7-2 and TRBJ1-1; no clear D gene. The V gene's germline CDR1 is SGHTA and CDR2 FQGNSA. Between the trimmed V and J ends, which lost 10 bases and 2 bases, there was a span of 11 bases. This CDR3 has 12 residues. CDR3 sequence (DNA): TGTGCCACCTGTTTTTCTAACACTGAAGCTTTCTTT. Translating it yields CATCFSNTEAFF.

This clonotype was seen a handful of times. The V call is TRBV20-1, the J call TRBJ2-2; 14 bases are a match to TRBD2. This CDR3 contains 17 residues. Germline V gene sequence: CDR1 DFQATT, CDR2 SNEGSKA (reference sequence). V shed 5 bases, J shed 0 bases, and the junction held 5 bases outside the gene matches. The CDR3 sequence: CSAAGLAGGSNTGELFF. In nucleotides, the CDR3 is TGCAGTGCTGCTGGACTAGCGGGAGGTTCGAACACCGGGGAGCTGTTTTTT.

At least ten counts were recorded for this clonotype. V usage is TRBV29-1 and J usage is TRBJ2-1; no definite D call. The V end lost 6 bases, the J end lost 4 bases, and 7 bases lay between the germline ends. The CDR3 runs 11 residues. In germline, CDR1 is SQVTM, CDR2 ANQGSEA. The CDR3 bases are TGCAGCGTAGCTGCATACAATGAGCAGTTCTTC. It specifies CSVAAYNEQFF.

This clonotype was counted ten times or more. This chain links TRBV7-2 with TRBJ2-1; 7 nucleotides line up with TRBD1. CDR3 size: 14 residues. Germline values: CDR1 SGHTA, CDR2 FQGNSA. With 1 base clipped from V and 6 bases from J, the junction kept 3 bases outside the gene matches. The CDR3, as DNA: TGTGCCAGCAGCTTAGGTAGACAGGGCAATGAGCAGTTCTTC. This codes for CASSLGRQGNEQFF.

In its sample, this clonotype was seen many times. The chain combines TRBV18 with TRBJ1-2; D is uncertain. Germline V gene sequence: CDR1 KGHSH, CDR2 LQKENI. CDR3 length: 15 amino acids. V was trimmed by 2 bases and J by 0 bases, leaving 10 bases between them. This chain's CDR3 is CASSPGEQANYGYTF. The CDR3 DNA follows: TGTGCCAGCTCACCAGGGGAGCAAGCTAACTATGGCTACACCTTC.

This clonotype was recorded at least ten times. The chain carries TRBV19 and TRBJ1-5, with 8 bases fitting TRBD1. The CDR3 runs to 13 residues. Germline V gene sequence: CDR1 LNHDA, CDR2 SQIVND (reference sequence). The V gene end was trimmed by 7 bases and the J gene end by 3 bases; junction bases not matched to a gene: 2. The CDR3 DNA reads as TGTGCCAGTAACCAGGGGGCCAATCAGCCCCAGCATTTT. This codes for CASNQGANQPQHF.

At least ten counts were recorded for this clonotype. V usage is TRBV5-6 and J usage is TRBJ1-2; D may be TRBD1 (6 bases). CDR1 is SGHDT and CDR2 is YYEEEE in the germline V gene. V was trimmed by 4 bases and J by 4 bases, leaving 11 bases between them. The CDR3 length is 13 residues. The CDR3 sequence: CASSRGQAYGYTF. DNA of the CDR3: TGTGCCAGCAGCAGGGGACAAGCCTATGGCTACACCTTC.

This clonotype occurred many times. J is TRBJ2-1 and V is TRBV18; D is perhaps TRBD2 (6 bases). The CDR3 spans 14 residues. Germline V gene data show CDR1 as KGHSH and CDR2 as LQKENI. V dropped 3 bases and J dropped 6 bases, with 12 bases sitting between them. CDR3: CASSPRAGTNEQFF. In nucleotides, the CDR3 is TGTGCCAGCTCACCCAGGGCGGGGACCAATGAGCAGTTCTTC.

This chain links TRBV5-1 with TRBJ1-1, with TRBD1 as a possible D gene (6 bases). Germline-derived CDR1 and CDR2 are SGHRS and YFSETQ. Deletions cut 3 bases from V and 1 base from J, with 10 bases between. CDR3 length equals 14 residues. The CDR3 loop reads CASSSDRWNTEAFF. The CDR3, as DNA: TGCGCCAGCAGCTCGGACAGATGGAACACTGAAGCTTTCTTT.

The table lists this clonotype with many counts. V gene TRBV29-1 combines with J gene TRBJ1-1, with D hard to call. The CDR3 extends over 11 amino acids. Trimming took 4 bases from V and 0 from J, leaving 3 bases between them. Germline V gene sequence: CDR1 SQVTM, CDR2 ANQGSEA. CDR3 coding DNA: TGCAGCGTTGCCGTGAACACTGAAGCTTTCTTT. This encodes CSVAVNTEAFF.

The chain uses TRBV5-1 and TRBJ1-2, with TRBD1 matching over 8 bases. Trimming at V came to 1 base and at J to 3 bases, leaving 2 bases not matched to a gene. The CDR3 is made up of 14 amino acids. Germline loops: CDR1 SGHRS, CDR2 YFSETQ. In nucleotides, the CDR3 is TGCGCCAGCAGCTTGACACAGGGGGACTATGGCTACACCTTC. Amino acid sequence: CASSLTQGDYGYTF.

Many counts were recorded for this clonotype. V is TRBV18 and J is TRBJ1-1; D gene uncertain. Per the germline V gene, CDR1 is KGHSH and CDR2 is LQKENI. Trimming removed 3 bases at V and 0 bases at J, with 5 bases between. The CDR3 extends over 13 amino acids. The CDR3 DNA sequence: TGTGCCAGCTCACCGGGCCTGAACACTGAAGCTTTCTTT. Translated, it gives CASSPGLNTEAFF.

This clonotype was counted ten times or more. The chain links TRBV6-2 or TRBV6-3 to TRBJ2-2, with TRBD2 identical over 9 bases. V gave up 6 bases and J gave up 0 bases; unmatched junction bases: 5. Germline CDR1 MNHEY, CDR2 SVGEGT. The CDR3 is 16 amino acids. This CDR3 is CASSPLAGTNTGELFF. The DNA of the CDR3 is TGTGCCAGCAGCCCCCTAGCGGGGACGAACACCGGGGAGCTGTTTTTT.

This clonotype was counted ten times or more. The chain joins TRBV5-1 to TRBJ2-1; 7 nucleotides line up with TRBD2. Germline CDR1 is SGHRS and CDR2 is YFSETQ. V lost 6 bases to trimming and J lost 3 bases; unmatched junction nucleotides: 12. The CDR3 runs 16 residues. The CDR3 DNA is TGCGCCAGCACGGCGGGCGCGGGAGTACTCTACAATGAGCAGTTCTTC. Translated: CASTAGAGVLYNEQFF.

This clonotype was counted at least ten times. This chain connects TRBV20-1 to TRBJ1-2; D remains unclear. CDR1 DFQATT and CDR2 SNEGSKA come from the germline V gene (reference sequence). Trimming cost V 0 bases and J 4 bases, with 12 bases left between them. This CDR3 is 14 amino acids long. CDR3 in amino acids: CSARDWQVGYGYTF. CDR3 bases: TGCAGTGCTAGAGATTGGCAAGTGGGCTATGGCTACACCTTC.

This clonotype has a count of ten or more. V usage is TRBV25-1 and J usage is TRBJ1-2; D uncertain. Germline values: CDR1 MGHDK, CDR2 SYGVNS. The CDR3 runs 15 residues. Trimming took 4 bases from V and 4 from J, leaving 16 bases between them. In DNA, the CDR3 is TGTGCCAGCAGTGTCCAAGGAGGGCCTGCCTATGGCTACACCTTC. Amino acids: CASSVQGGPAYGYTF.

This clonotype was seen many times. The chain couples TRBV6-6 to TRBJ1-2, with D unresolved. This CDR3 comprises 13 residues. V was trimmed by 2 bases and J by 8 bases, leaving 12 bases between them. Germline CDR1 reads MNHNY; CDR2 reads SVGAGI (reference sequence). The CDR3 spells CASSYTRVDGYTF. CDR3 in DNA: TGTGCCAGCAGTTACACGAGGGTCGACGGCTACACCTTC.

The chain recombines TRBV5-1 with TRBJ2-1; TRBD2 matches at 7 bases. Per germline, CDR1 SGHRS and CDR2 YFSETQ. V shed 4 bases, J shed 10 bases, and the junction held 8 bases outside the gene matches. The CDR3 is 13 amino acids. The chain's CDR3 is CASSPPWGGEQFF. The CDR3 DNA follows: TGCGCCAGCAGCCCTCCCTGGGGAGGGGAGCAGTTCTTC. Filled out from reference TRBV5-1 and TRBJ2-1, the complete variable domain reads KAGVTQTPRYLIKTRGQQVTLSCSPISGHRSVSWYQQTPGQGLQFLFEYFSETQRNKGNFPGRFSGRQFSNSRSEMNVSTLELGDSALYLCASSPPWGGEQFFGPGTRLTVL.

V and J are TRBV12-3 or TRBV12-4 and TRBJ1-2; D unresolved. The CDR3 totals 11 residues. V lost 5 bases and J lost 10, with 11 bases in between. The CDR3 here is CASSPQRIYTF. The CDR3 DNA is TGTGCCAGCAGTCCGCAGCGAATCTACACCTTC.